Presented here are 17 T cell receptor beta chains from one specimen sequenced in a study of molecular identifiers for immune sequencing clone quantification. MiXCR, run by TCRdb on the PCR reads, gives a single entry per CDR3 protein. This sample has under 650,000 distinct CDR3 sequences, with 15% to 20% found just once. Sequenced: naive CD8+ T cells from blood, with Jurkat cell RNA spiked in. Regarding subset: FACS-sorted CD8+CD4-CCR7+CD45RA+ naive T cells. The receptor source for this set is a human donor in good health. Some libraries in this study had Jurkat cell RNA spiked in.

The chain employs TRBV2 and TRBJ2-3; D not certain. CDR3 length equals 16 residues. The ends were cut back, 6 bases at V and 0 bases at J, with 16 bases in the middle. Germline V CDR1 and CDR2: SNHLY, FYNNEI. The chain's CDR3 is CASRVPALQSTDTQYF. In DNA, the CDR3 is TGTGCCAGCAGGGTCCCAGCGCTACAAAGCACAGATACGCAGTATTTT.

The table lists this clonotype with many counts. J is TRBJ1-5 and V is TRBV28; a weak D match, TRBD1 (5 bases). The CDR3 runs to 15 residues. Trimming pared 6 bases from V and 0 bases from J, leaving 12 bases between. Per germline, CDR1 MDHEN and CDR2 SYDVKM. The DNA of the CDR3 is TGTGCCAGCAGGTCCAGGGTATATAGCAATCAGCCCCAGCATTTT. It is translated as CASRSRVYSNQPQHF.

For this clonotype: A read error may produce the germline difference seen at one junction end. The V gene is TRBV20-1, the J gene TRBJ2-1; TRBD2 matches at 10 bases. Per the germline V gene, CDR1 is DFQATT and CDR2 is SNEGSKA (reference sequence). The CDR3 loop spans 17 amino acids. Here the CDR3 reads CSARDRAGGPPYSEQFF. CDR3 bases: TGCAGTGCTAGAGATCGAGCGGGGGGGCCCCCCTACAGTGAGCAGTTCTTC.

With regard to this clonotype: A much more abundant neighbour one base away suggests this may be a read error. CDR3 sequence reads: CSADRDLFSYAQYF. CDR3 nucleotide sequence: TGCAGTGCTGACCGGGACCTCTTCTCCTACGCGCAGTACTTC. The chain carries TRBV20-1 and TRBJ2-7; D may correspond to TRBD1 or TRBD2 (5 bases each). The CDR3 length is 14 residues. From germline, CDR1 is DFQATT and CDR2 SNEGSKA (reference sequence).

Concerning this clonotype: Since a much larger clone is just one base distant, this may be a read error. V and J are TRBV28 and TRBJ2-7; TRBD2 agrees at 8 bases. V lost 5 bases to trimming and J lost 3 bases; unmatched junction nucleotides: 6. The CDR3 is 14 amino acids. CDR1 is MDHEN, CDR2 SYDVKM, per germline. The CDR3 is CASSPSGSLYEQYF. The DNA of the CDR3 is TGTGCCAGCAGTCCCAGCGGGAGCCTCTACGAGCAGTACTTC.

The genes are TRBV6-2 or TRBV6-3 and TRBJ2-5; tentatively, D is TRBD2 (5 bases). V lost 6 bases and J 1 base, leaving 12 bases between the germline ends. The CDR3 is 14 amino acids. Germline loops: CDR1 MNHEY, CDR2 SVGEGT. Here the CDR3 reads CASSFPGLQETQYF. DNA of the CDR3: TGTGCCAGCAGCTTTCCAGGACTCCAAGAGACCCAGTACTTC.

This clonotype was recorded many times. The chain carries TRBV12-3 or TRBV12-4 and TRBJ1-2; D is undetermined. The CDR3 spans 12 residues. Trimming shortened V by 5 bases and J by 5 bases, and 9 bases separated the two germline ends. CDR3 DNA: TGTGCCAGCAGTGACACCGCTTATGGCTACACCTTC. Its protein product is CASSDTAYGYTF.

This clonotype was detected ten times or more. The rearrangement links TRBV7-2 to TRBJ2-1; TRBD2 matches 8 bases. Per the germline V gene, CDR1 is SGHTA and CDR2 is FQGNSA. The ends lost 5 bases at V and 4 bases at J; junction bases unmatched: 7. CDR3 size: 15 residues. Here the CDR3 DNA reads TGTGCCAGCAGCCCCCCCCCTAGCGGGTACAATGAGCAGTTCTTC. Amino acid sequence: CASSPPPSGYNEQFF.

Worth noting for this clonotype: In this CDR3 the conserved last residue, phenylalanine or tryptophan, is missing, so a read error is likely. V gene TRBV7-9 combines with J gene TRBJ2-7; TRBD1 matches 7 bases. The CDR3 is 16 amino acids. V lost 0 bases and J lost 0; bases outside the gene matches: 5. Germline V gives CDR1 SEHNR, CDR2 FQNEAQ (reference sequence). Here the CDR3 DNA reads TGTGCCAGCAGCTTAGCGCAGGGGGAGAACTCCTACGAGCAGTACCTC. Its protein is CASSLAQGENSYEQYL.

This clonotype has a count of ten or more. CDR3 coding DNA: TGTGCCATCAGTGAACCGGACCGTTCAGATACGCAGTATTTT. It yields the protein CAISEPDRSDTQYF. The chain couples TRBV10-3 to TRBJ2-3; no firm D call. This CDR3 has 14 residues. Germline assignment: CDR1 ENHRY and CDR2 SYGVKD. V was clipped by 3 bases and J by 4 bases, with 11 bases between them.

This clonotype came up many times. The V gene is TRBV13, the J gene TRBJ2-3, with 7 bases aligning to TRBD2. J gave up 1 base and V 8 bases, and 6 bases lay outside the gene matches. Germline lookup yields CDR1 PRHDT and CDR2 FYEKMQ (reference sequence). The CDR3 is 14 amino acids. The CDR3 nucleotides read TGTGCCAGCCAGATTGGGAGGGGCACAGATACGCAGTATTTT. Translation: CASQIGRGTDTQYF.

The CDR3 loop reads CASSNPGTAGQTQYF. The CDR3 nucleotides are TGTGCCAGCAGCAACCCCGGGACCGCGGGACAGACCCAGTACTTC. This sequence joins TRBV12-3 or TRBV12-4 and TRBJ2-5; TRBD2 is a possible D gene (6 bases). The CDR3 sequence is 15 residues long. Trimming stripped 6 bases from V and 6 bases from J, with 20 bases between.

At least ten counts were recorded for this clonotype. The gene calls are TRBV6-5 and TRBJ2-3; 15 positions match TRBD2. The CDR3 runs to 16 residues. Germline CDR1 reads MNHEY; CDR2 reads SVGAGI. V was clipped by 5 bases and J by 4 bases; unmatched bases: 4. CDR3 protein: CASSVGLAGGPDTQYF. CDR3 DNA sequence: TGTGCCAGCAGTGTAGGACTAGCGGGAGGGCCAGATACGCAGTATTTT.

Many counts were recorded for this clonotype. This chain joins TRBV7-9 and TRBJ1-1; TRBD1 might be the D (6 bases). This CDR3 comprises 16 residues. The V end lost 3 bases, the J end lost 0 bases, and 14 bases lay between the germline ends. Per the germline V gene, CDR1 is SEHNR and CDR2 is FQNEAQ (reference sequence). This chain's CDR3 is CASSFETGTMNTEAFF. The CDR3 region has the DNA TGTGCCAGCAGCTTCGAGACAGGAACCATGAACACTGAAGCTTTCTTT.

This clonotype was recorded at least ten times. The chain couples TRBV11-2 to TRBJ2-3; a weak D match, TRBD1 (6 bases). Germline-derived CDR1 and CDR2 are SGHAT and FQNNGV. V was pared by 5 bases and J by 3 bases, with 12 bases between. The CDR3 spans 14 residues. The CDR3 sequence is CASSQGFSTDTQYF. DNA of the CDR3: TGTGCCAGCAGCCAGGGGTTTTCGACAGATACGCAGTATTTT.

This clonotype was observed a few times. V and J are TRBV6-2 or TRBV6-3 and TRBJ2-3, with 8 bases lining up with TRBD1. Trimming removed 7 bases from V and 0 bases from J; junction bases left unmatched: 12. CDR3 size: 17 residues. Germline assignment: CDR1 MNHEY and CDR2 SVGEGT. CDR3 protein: CASTHPRGHKSTDTQYF. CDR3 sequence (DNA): TGTGCCAGCACTCACCCCAGGGGGCATAAGAGCACAGATACGCAGTATTTT.

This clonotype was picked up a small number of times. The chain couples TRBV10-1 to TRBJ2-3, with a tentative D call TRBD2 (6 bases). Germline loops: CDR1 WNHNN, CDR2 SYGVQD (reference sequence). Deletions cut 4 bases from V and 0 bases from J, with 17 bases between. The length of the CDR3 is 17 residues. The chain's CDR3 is CASSGSGTRTSTDTQYF. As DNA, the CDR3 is TGCGCCAGCAGTGGATCCGGGACTCGCACAAGCACAGATACGCAGTATTTT.